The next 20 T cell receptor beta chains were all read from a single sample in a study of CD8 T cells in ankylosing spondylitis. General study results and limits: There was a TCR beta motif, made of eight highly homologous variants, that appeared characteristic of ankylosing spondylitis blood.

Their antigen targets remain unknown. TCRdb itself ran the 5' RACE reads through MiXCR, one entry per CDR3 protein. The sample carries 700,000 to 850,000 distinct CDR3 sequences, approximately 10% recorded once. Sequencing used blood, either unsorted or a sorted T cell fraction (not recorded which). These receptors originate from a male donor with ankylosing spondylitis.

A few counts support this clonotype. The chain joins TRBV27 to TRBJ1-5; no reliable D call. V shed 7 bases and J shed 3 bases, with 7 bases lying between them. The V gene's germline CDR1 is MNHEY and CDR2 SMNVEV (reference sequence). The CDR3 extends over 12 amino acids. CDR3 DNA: TGTGCCAGCAAGGGTCCCAATCAGCCCCAGCATTTT. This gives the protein CASKGPNQPQHF.

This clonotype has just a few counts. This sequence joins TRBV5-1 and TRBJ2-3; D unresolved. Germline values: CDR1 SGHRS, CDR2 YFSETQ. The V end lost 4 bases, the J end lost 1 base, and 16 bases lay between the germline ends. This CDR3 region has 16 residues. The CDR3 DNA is TGCGCCAGCAGCCTTACAGAAGCCATGCGCACAGATACGCAGTATTTT. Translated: CASSLTEAMRTDTQYF.

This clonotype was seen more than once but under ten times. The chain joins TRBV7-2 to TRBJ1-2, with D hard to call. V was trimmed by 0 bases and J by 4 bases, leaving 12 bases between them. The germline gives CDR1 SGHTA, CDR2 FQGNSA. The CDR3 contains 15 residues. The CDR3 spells CASSLARRGFYGYTF. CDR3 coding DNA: TGTGCCAGCAGCTTAGCGCGAAGAGGGTTCTATGGCTACACCTTC.

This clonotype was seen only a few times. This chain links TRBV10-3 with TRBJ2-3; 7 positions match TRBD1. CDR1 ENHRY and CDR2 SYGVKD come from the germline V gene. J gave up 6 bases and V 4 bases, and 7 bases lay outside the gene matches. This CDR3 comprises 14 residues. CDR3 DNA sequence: TGTGCCATCAGTGGAACAGGGGCCTGGGATACGCAGTATTTT. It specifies CAISGTGAWDTQYF.

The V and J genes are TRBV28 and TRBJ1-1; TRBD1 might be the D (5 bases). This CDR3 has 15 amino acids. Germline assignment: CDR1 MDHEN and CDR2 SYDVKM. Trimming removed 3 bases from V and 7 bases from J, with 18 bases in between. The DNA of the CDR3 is TGTGCCAGCAGTTTTAGGGGACGGGCGAGGGGTGAAGCTTTCTTT. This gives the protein CASSFRGRARGEAFF.

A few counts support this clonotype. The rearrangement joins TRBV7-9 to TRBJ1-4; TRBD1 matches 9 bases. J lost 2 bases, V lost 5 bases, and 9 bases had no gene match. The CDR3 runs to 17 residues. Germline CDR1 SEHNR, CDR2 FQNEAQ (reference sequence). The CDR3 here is CASSLGQGGLTNEKLFF. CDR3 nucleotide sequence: TGTGCCAGCAGCCTGGGACAGGGAGGATTGACTAATGAAAAACTGTTTTTT.

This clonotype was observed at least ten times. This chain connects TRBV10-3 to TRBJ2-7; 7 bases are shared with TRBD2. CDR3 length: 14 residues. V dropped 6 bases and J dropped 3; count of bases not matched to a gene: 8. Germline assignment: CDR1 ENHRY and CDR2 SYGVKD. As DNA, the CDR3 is TGTGCCATCAGGGGGAGGGAGGTGGGCTACGAGCAGTACTTC. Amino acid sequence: CAIRGREVGYEQYF.

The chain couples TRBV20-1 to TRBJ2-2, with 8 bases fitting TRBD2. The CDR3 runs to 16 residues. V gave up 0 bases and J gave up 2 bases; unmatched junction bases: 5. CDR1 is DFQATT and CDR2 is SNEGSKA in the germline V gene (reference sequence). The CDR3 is CSARESSGGNTGELFF. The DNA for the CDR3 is TGCAGTGCTAGAGAGTCAAGCGGGGGAAACACCGGGGAGCTGTTTTTT.

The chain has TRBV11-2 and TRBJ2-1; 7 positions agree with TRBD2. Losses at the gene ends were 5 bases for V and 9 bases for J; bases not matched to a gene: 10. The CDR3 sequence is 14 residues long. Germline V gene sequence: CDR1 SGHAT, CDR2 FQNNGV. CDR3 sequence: CASSRTGGRGEQFF. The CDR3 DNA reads TGTGCCAGCAGCAGGACGGGGGGAAGAGGTGAGCAGTTCTTC.

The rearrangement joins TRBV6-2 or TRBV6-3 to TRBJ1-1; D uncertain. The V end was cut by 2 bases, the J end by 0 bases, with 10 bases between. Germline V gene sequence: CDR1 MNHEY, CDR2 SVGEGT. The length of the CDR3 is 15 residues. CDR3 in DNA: TGTGCCAGCAGTTACCGACAATATCTGAACACTGAAGCTTTCTTT. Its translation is CASSYRQYLNTEAFF.

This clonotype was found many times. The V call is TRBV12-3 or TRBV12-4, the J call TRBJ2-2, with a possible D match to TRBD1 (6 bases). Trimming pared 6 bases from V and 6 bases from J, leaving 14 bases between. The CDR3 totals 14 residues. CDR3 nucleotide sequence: TGTGCCAGCAGAAAGACCAGGGGTCCCGGGGAGCTGTTTTTT. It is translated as CASRKTRGPGELFF.

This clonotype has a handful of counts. The CDR3 sequence: CSATVRAKNIQYF. CDR3 nucleotide sequence: TGCAGTGCTACCGTGAGGGCCAAAAACATTCAGTACTTC. V usage is TRBV20-1 and J usage is TRBJ2-4; D uncertain. V was cut by 4 bases and J by 1 base, with 8 bases left in between. CDR3 length: 13 amino acids. Germline CDR1 DFQATT, CDR2 SNEGSKA (reference sequence).

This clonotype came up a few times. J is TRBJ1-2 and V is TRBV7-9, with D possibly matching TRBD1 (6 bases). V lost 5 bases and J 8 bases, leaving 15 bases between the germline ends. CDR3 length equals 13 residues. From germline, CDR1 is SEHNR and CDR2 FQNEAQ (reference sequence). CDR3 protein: CASSPLRGRGYTF. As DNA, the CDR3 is TGTGCCAGCAGCCCCCTGAGGGGGAGAGGCTACACCTTC.

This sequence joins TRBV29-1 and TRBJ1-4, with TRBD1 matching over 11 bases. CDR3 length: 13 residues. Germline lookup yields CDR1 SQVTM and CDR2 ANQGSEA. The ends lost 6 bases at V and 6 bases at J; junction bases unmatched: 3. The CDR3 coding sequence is TGCAGCGTACGGGGACAGGGGGATGAAAAACTGTTTTTT. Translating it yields CSVRGQGDEKLFF.

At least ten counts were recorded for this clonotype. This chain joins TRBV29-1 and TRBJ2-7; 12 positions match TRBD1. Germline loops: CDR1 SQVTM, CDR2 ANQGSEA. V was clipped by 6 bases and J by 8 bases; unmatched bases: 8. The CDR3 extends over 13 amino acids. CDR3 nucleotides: TGCAGCGTAGCCGGGACAGGGGGCGGCCAGCAGTACTTC. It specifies CSVAGTGGGQQYF.

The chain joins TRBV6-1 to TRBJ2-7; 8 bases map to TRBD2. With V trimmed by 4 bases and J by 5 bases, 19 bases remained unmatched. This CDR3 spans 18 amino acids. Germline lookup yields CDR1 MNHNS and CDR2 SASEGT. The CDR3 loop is CASSGTLTPGLVRNEQYF. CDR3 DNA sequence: TGTGCCAGCAGTGGCACCCTTACCCCGGGACTAGTCAGGAACGAGCAGTACTTC.

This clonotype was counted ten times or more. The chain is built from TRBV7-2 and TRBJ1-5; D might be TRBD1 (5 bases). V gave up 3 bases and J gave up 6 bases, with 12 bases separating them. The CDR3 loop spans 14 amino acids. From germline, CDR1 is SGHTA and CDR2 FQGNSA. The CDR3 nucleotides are TGTGCCAGCAGCTTCACCCCGGGGGGTCAGCCCCAGCATTTT. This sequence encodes CASSFTPGGQPQHF.

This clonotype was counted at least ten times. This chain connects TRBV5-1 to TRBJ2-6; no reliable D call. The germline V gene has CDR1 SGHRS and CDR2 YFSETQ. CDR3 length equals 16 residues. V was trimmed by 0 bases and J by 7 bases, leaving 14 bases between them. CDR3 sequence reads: CASSLGSTDTANVLTF. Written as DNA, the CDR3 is TGCGCCAGCAGCTTGGGTTCCACCGACACAGCCAACGTCCTGACTTTC.

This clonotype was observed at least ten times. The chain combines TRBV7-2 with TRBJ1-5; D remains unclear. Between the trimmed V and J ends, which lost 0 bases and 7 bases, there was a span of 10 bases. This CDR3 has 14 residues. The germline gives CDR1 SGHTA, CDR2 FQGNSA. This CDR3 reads CASSLAPFPQPQHF. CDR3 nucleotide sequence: TGTGCCAGCAGCTTAGCCCCTTTCCCCCAGCCCCAGCATTTT.

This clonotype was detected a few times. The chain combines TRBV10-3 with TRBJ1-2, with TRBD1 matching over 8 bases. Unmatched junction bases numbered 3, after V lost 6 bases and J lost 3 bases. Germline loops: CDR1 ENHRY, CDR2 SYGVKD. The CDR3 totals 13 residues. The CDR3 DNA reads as TGTGCCATCAGACCGGACAGGGACTATGGCTACACCTTC. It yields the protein CAIRPDRDYGYTF.